The T cell receptor (beta chain) under discussion was sequenced for a study of CD8+ T cells in alopecia areata. Overall study: Tofacitinib administration to treated patients was oral, at 5 to 10 mg twice daily.

The CDR3 has 14 amino acids. Trimming took off 4 bases at V and 0 bases at J, with 12 bases between the two ends. CDR1 SQVTM and CDR2 ANQGSEA come from the germline V gene. Extracted from the samples, RNA was reverse transcribed into cDNA to serve as the sequencing template. Assay used: immunoSEQ multiplex PCR; TCRdb lists only in-frame clones, some missing. The sample has under 250,000 clones, 50% to 60% seen once. The TCR comes from a human donor with alopecia areata. The sequenced sample was CD4+ T cells sorted from blood, obtained at week 0. The chain combines TRBV29-1 with TRBJ1-1; D is uncertain. The CDR3 DNA reads as TGCAGCGTTGGAAGCGGCCACTTGAACACTGAAGCTTTCTTT. It yields the protein CSVGSGHLNTEAFF.